There are many counts of the clone carrying this TCR beta chain. The data stem from a study of T-cell reconstitution after alpha-beta-depleted transplantation in children. Germline lookup yields CDR1 SGHVS and CDR2 FQNEAQ. Deletions cut 5 bases from V and 0 bases from J, with 8 bases between. The CDR3 length is 14 residues. Unique molecular identifiers featured in how the TCRbeta library was prepared. TCRdb re-analysed the PCR reads in MiXCR, keeping a single row per CDR3 protein. The sample includes about 580,000 distinct CDR3 sequences, roughly 23% of them seen just once. The TCR comes from a boy younger than two who had a stem cell transplant for acute myeloid leukemia, so the T cells may come from the graft donor. The sequencing used PBMCs, mostly from graft donor cells, collected 360 days after TCRalphabeta/CD19-depleted stem cell transplant. The chain couples TRBV7-8 to TRBJ2-1; D unresolved. Here the CDR3 DNA reads TGTGCCAGCAGCGTGACGGACTCCTACAATGAGCAGTTCTTC. Encoded protein: CASSVTDSYNEQFF.